This T cell receptor (beta chain) was recovered during a study of immune heterogeneity within non-small cell lung tumors. Study-wide results and caveats: Individual patients' high-frequency T-cell receptor beta clonotypes were largely distinct from one another. Recurrence of identical dominant CDR3 beta clonotypes was observed across tumor sites within a patient, alongside site-unique high-frequency clones. Local T-cell clonality correlated moderately but significantly with local tumor mutational burden (R 0.3 to 0.35).

TCR beta CDR3 was amplified by multiplex PCR, first round about 10 cycles, 32 V and 13 J primers. TCRdb re-called the multiplex PCR reads with MiXCR, one entry per CDR3 protein. The sample holds about 2,000 distinct CDR3 sequences; roughly 34% are singletons and the top ten take about 26%. CDR1 and CDR2 (germline): LGHNA, YNFKEQ. The CDR3 sequence is 16 residues long. V dropped 3 bases and J dropped 6; count of bases not matched to a gene: 10. Genomic DNA extracted from bulk tumor tissue served as template. A total of around 590 ng was used per sample. From each primary tumor, several far-apart biopsies were obtained during surgery. Patients underwent curative surgery for non-small cell lung cancer (untreated and newly diagnosed). Donor patients had newly diagnosed non-small cell lung cancer and were having surgery with curative intent. To note about this clonotype: Its antigen is not known.

The chain couples TRBV4-2 to TRBJ2-2, with 7 bases that match TRBD2. The sequence was obtained from a man aged 70 or older with non-small cell lung cancer. Material for sequencing was lung tumor tissue. The chain's CDR3 is CASSHQQRGRAGELFF. The CDR3 coding sequence is TGTGCCAGCAGCCACCAGCAGCGGGGCAGGGCCGGGGAGCTGTTTTTT.